Below are 13 T cell receptor beta chains sequenced from a single sample in a study of identical twins (dated by TCRdb to 2015 to 2016). Library preparation was by 5' RACE. The sample was run on an Illumina HiSeq 2000. TCRdb cleaned the public reads at Q25 with fastp, built clones with MiXCR and kept in-frame beta chains. Each entry merges the rows of one CDR3 protein and shows their most common DNA and genes. The sample table shows some 630,000 distinct CDR3 sequences, and roughly 7.2% are seen once. Jointly, the top ten make up 1.5% to 2% of the sample. This sample was shared with a second study, whose subject was yellow fever vaccine responses in identical twins.

The sample taken for sequencing was PBMCs. These receptors came from a young woman in good health.

This clonotype was observed a few times. The V and J genes are TRBV7-8 and TRBJ2-1; a weak D match, TRBD2 (5 bases). CDR1 SGHVS and CDR2 FQNEAQ come from the germline V gene. V lost 1 base and J lost 2, with 12 bases in between. The CDR3 runs to 16 residues. The CDR3 DNA follows: TGTGCCAGCAGCTTAGTTGGGGAGCCCGCCTACAATGAGCAGTTCTTC. Its translation is CASSLVGEPAYNEQFF.

This clonotype was found many times. The J gene is TRBJ1-2, the V gene TRBV12-3 or TRBV12-4; 7 nucleotides match TRBD1. This CDR3 spans 13 amino acids. V was pared by 6 bases and J by 6 bases, with 7 bases of the junction left unmatched. The CDR3 DNA sequence: TGTGCCAGCAGCAAGACAGGGACGCATGGCTACACCTTC. This gives the protein CASSKTGTHGYTF.

The V and J genes are TRBV6-4 and TRBJ1-2, with D unresolved. The CDR3 totals 13 residues. Germline lookup yields CDR1 MRHNA and CDR2 SNTAGT. The V gene lost 4 bases and the J gene lost 2 bases, with 8 bases spanning the gap. This CDR3 is CASSAFSNYGYTF. In DNA, the CDR3 is TGTGCCAGCAGTGCCTTCAGCAACTATGGCTACACCTTC.

Ten or more counts support this clonotype. The J gene is TRBJ2-3, the V gene TRBV12-3 or TRBV12-4; D perhaps matches TRBD2 (6 bases). The CDR3 is 15 amino acids. Trimming shortened V by 1 base and J by 5 bases, and 13 bases separated the two germline ends. The CDR3 DNA reads TGTGCCAGCAGTTTAGAGTCGGGAGCCGGAGATACGCAGTATTTT. The encoded protein is CASSLESGAGDTQYF.

This clonotype has at least ten counts. The genes are TRBV9 and TRBJ2-2; possibly TRBD1 for D (7 bases). V lost 4 bases and J 14 bases, leaving 24 bases between the germline ends. The CDR3 has 15 amino acids. Germline CDR1 and CDR2: SGDLS and YYNGEE. CDR3 in DNA: TGTGCCAGCAGCTCAAGACAGGGAGGTCCCATAGGACTGTTTTTT. Encoded protein: CASSSRQGGPIGLFF.

At least ten counts were recorded for this clonotype. J is TRBJ1-6 and V is TRBV12-3 or TRBV12-4; D ambiguous. Trimming left V 4 bases short and J 3 bases short, with 13 bases between. There are 16 residues in the CDR3. CDR3 DNA: TGTGCCAGCAGTTCGACGGCCCCCCTCTATAATTCACCCCTCCACTTT. Its translation is CASSSTAPLYNSPLHF.

The chain has TRBV29-1 and TRBJ2-1, with TRBD2 identical over 11 bases. The CDR3 runs 13 residues. V lost 4 bases and J lost 9; bases outside the gene matches: 5. CDR1 is SQVTM and CDR2 is ANQGSEA in the germline V gene. The CDR3 is CSVASGRIAEQFF. CDR3 coding DNA: TGCAGCGTTGCTAGCGGGAGGATCGCTGAGCAGTTCTTC.

This clonotype was seen at least ten times. The chain employs TRBV11-2 and TRBJ1-6, with D perhaps TRBD1 (6 bases). The V and J ends lost 2 bases and 10 bases respectively, with 15 bases between them. From germline, CDR1 is SGHAT and CDR2 FQNNGV. This CDR3 is 15 amino acids long. This chain's CDR3 is CASSLISTGQSPLHF. In DNA, the CDR3 is TGTGCCAGCAGCTTAATTAGTACAGGGCAATCACCCCTCCACTTT.

The table lists this clonotype with a few counts. This rearrangement joins TRBV4-1 to TRBJ2-7, with 8 bases lining up with TRBD1. The V and J ends lost 3 bases and 3 bases, in that order; junction bases with no gene match: 7. The germline gives CDR1 MGHRA, CDR2 YSYEKL. The CDR3 has 15 residues. CDR3 in amino acids: CASSQDRASVYEQYF. CDR3 DNA: TGCGCCAGCAGCCAGGACAGGGCGTCGGTCTACGAGCAGTACTTC.

This clonotype has a count of ten or more. The CDR3, as DNA: TGTGCCAGCAGCTTACTGAGCCAGGGGGTCTACAATGAGCAGTTCTTC. It encodes CASSLLSQGVYNEQFF. J is TRBJ2-1 and V is TRBV7-3, with TRBD1 matching over 7 bases. With 2 bases clipped from V and 3 bases from J, the junction kept 7 bases outside the gene matches. CDR1 is SGHTA and CDR2 is FQGTGA in the germline V gene. This CDR3 has 16 residues. Together with reference TRBV7-3 and TRBJ2-1, the CDR3 gives the full variable domain: GAGVSQTPSNKVTEKGKYVELRCDPISGHTALYWYRQSLGQGPEFLIYFQGTGAADDSGLPNDRFFAVRPEGSVSTLKIQRTERGDSAVYLCASSLLSQGVYNEQFFGPGTRLTVL.

This clonotype was detected ten times or more. This sequence joins TRBV12-3 or TRBV12-4 and TRBJ2-7; TRBD1 is a possible D gene (6 bases). The V end lost 5 bases, the J end lost 3 bases, and 11 bases lay between the germline ends. The CDR3 is 13 residues long. The CDR3 sequence is CASSPIGGYEQYF. The CDR3 nucleotides read TGTGCCAGCAGTCCAATAGGGGGCTACGAGCAGTACTTC.

V is TRBV2 and J is TRBJ2-7, with 7 positions matching TRBD2. J gave up 2 bases and V 8 bases, and 9 bases lay outside the gene matches. Germline V gives CDR1 SNHLY, CDR2 FYNNEI. This CDR3 has 14 amino acids. The CDR3 region is CASWSRDYPYEQYF. The DNA of the CDR3 is TGTGCCAGCTGGAGCCGGGACTATCCCTACGAGCAGTACTTC.

This clonotype has a handful of counts. The V gene is TRBV5-5, the J gene TRBJ2-7; D remains unclear. Germline V gene data show CDR1 as SGHKS and CDR2 as YYEKEE (reference sequence). V was shortened by 4 bases and J by 4 bases, with 15 bases between the two germline ends. The CDR3 runs to 14 residues. CDR3 amino acids: CASSLLVSGYEQYF. CDR3 DNA sequence: TGTGCCAGCAGCCTACTCGTATCCGGATACGAGCAGTACTTC.